The source of this T cell receptor (beta chain) is a study of T-cell reconstitution after alpha-beta-depleted transplantation in children. A word on this clonotype: The antigen is undetermined.

The authors prepared the TCRbeta library with unique molecular identifiers. In TCRdb, the PCR reads were re-called with MiXCR into one record per CDR3 protein. The table includes 530,000 or so distinct CDR3 sequences, over 25% detected once. The ends were cut back, 4 bases at V and 8 bases at J, with 9 bases in the middle. CDR3 length: 11 amino acids. Germline V gene data show CDR1 as MGHRA and CDR2 as YSYEKL. Regarding the study as a whole: From newly produced T cells came most of the T-cell counts and diversity one year after transplant. It was surviving recipient T cells and thymic progenitors that gave some patients high TCRbeta diversity at day 60. Alpha-beta T cells about two months after transplant reportedly derived from several hundred expanded graft clones.

The sequence was collected from a boy under three years old with Wiskott-Aldrich syndrome, due to receive a stem cell transplant. The V gene is TRBV4-1, the J gene TRBJ2-7, with D uncertain. Sequencing was performed on PBMCs, taken before TCRalphabeta/CD19-depleted stem cell transplant. Here the CDR3 DNA reads TGCGCCAGCAGCCGGGATGGACAGCAGTACTTC. It specifies CASSRDGQQYF.